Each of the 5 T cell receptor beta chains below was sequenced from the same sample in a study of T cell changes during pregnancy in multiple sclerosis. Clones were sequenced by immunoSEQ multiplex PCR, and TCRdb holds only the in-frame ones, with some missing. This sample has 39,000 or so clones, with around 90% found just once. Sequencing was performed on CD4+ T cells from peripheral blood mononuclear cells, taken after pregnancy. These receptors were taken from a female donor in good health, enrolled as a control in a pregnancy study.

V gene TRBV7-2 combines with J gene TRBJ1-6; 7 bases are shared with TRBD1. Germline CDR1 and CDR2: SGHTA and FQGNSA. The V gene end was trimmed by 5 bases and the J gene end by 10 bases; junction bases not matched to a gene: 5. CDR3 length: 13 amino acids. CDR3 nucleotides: TGTGCCAGCAGCCCGCTAGGGGGCTCACCCCTCCACTTT. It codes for CASSPLGGSPLHF.

Here the CDR3 reads CATSSGTSRTGEQYF. CDR3 DNA sequence: TGTGCCACCAGCTCCGGGACTAGCAGGACGGGAGAGCAGTACTTC. The rearrangement uses TRBV2 and TRBJ2-5; 9 bases map to TRBD2. This CDR3 spans 15 amino acids. J lost 11 bases, V lost 10 bases, and 20 bases had no gene match. CDR1 is SNHLY, CDR2 FYNNEI, per germline. The variable domain in full, with the rest retrieved from reference TRBV2 and TRBJ2-5, is EPEVTQTPSHQVTQMGQEVILRCVPISNHLYFYWYRQILGQKVEFLVSFYNNEISEKSEIFDDQFSVERPDGSNFTLKIRSTKLEDSAMYFCATSSGTSRTGEQYFGPGTRLLVL.

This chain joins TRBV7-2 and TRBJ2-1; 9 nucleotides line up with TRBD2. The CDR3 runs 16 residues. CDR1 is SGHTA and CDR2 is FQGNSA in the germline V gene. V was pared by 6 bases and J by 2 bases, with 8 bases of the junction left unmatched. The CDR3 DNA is TGTGCCAGCAGGTCGACTAGCGGAGTAACCTACAATGAGCAGTTCTTC. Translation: CASRSTSGVTYNEQFF.

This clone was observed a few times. DNA for the CDR3: TGTGCCAGTAGAGACCCCCTAAGACAACTCCGTGGCTACACCTTC. Its translation is CASRDPLRQLRGYTF. V and J are TRBV19 and TRBJ1-2; no firm D call. The V end lost 6 bases, the J end lost 7 bases, and 21 bases lay between the germline ends. CDR1 LNHDA and CDR2 SQIVND come from the germline V gene (reference sequence). This CDR3 is built from 15 residues.

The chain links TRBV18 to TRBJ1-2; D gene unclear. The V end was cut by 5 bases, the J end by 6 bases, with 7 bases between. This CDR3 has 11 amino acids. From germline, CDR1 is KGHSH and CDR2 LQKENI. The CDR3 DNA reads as TGTGCCAGCTCAGAGAGGGATGGCTACACCTTC. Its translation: CASSERDGYTF.